The 28 T cell receptor beta chains presented below share a single source sample, sequenced in a study of the immune and genomic landscape of osteosarcoma. Sequencing was performed with immunoSEQ multiplex PCR; in TCRdb, only in-frame clones are kept and a portion is missing. This sample has under 11,000 clones, with 60% to 85% found just once. Poor-prognosis osteosarcoma patients supplied post-treatment primary, local recurrence and metastasis tumor specimens. The source material was osteosarcoma tumor tissue from the lung. These receptors all come from a human donor with osteosarcoma.

V gene TRBV27 combines with J gene TRBJ1-2; D gene uncertain. There are 14 residues in the CDR3. Trimming removed 10 bases at V and 2 bases at J, with 17 bases between. Per the germline V gene, CDR1 is MNHEY and CDR2 is SMNVEV (reference sequence). This CDR3 is CATPKKVYNYGYTF. The CDR3 nucleotides read TGTGCCACCCCTAAAAAGGTCTACAACTATGGCTACACCTTC.

This sequence joins TRBV7-9 and TRBJ2-5; tentatively, D is TRBD2 (6 bases). Germline V lookup: CDR1 SEHNR, CDR2 FQNEAQ (reference sequence). There are 14 residues in the CDR3. V lost 8 bases and J lost 2, with 15 bases in between. As DNA, the CDR3 is TGTGCCAGCGGGCTAGCGTACCCTCAAGAGACCCAGTACTTC. Its translation: CASGLAYPQETQYF. The variable domain in full, with the rest retrieved from reference TRBV7-9 and TRBJ2-5, is DTGVSQNPRHKITKRGQNVTFRCDPISEHNRLYWYRQTLGQGPEFLTYFQNEAQLEKSRLLSDRFSAERPKGSFSTLEIQRTEQGDSAMYLCASGLAYPQETQYFGPGTRLLVL.

J is TRBJ1-5 and V is TRBV27, with 7 bases that match TRBD1. The CDR3 loop spans 14 amino acids. Germline CDR1 is MNHEY and CDR2 is SMNVEV (reference sequence). The ends lost 5 bases at V and 5 bases at J; junction bases unmatched: 6. The CDR3 region is CASSIDRADQPQHF. In DNA, the CDR3 is TGTGCCAGCAGTATCGACAGGGCGGATCAGCCCCAGCATTTT.

The chain has TRBV18 and TRBJ2-2, with TRBD2 matching over 7 bases. CDR1 and CDR2 (germline): KGHSH, LQKENI. The CDR3 spans 18 residues. With 2 bases clipped from V and 1 base from J, the junction kept 10 bases outside the gene matches. The CDR3 nucleotides are TGTGCCAGCTCACCAACTCGCTACAGCGGGGTGAACACCGGGGAGCTGTTTTTT. Translation gives CASSPTRYSGVNTGELFF.

The chain carries TRBV2 and TRBJ2-1; 7 bases agree with TRBD2. The CDR3 consists of 16 residues. Germline CDR1 is SNHLY and CDR2 is FYNNEI. The junction had 16 bases not matched to a gene; V was cut back by 6 bases and J by 8 bases. The CDR3 DNA reads as TGTGCCAGCAGGGCAGGGTGGCGGGAGTATTCGGATGAGCAGTTCTTC. Residues: CASRAGWREYSDEQFF.

CDR3 sequence: CASSLEGTENSPLHF. The CDR3 DNA reads TGTGCCAGCAGCTTAGAGGGGACAGAGAATTCACCCCTCCACTTT. This rearrangement joins TRBV7-9 to TRBJ1-6; 7 bases match TRBD1. Per the germline V gene, CDR1 is SEHNR and CDR2 is FQNEAQ (reference sequence). This CDR3 contains 15 residues. V trimming: 1 base; J trimming: 7 bases; junction bases outside the gene matches: 4.

The chain is built from TRBV30 and TRBJ2-3; TRBD2 matches 13 bases. The ends lost 0 bases at V and 1 base at J; junction bases unmatched: 1. CDR1 and CDR2 from the germline V gene are GTSNPN and SVGIG (reference sequence). The CDR3 is 16 residues long. The CDR3 spells CAWSVGLAGGTDTQYF. The CDR3 DNA reads TGTGCCTGGAGTGTTGGACTAGCGGGGGGCACAGATACGCAGTATTTT.

This sequence joins TRBV10-3 and TRBJ1-5, with unresolved D. Germline V lookup: CDR1 ENHRY, CDR2 SYGVKD. V lost 0 bases, J lost 4 bases, and 1 base lay in between. The length of the CDR3 is 12 residues. CDR3 sequence reads: CAISESNQPQHF. The DNA of the CDR3 is TGTGCCATCAGTGAGTCGAATCAGCCCCAGCATTTT.

The chain is built from TRBV6-1 and TRBJ2-2; D uncertain. The germline V and J ends were trimmed by 7 bases and 5 bases, with 14 bases remaining between them. The CDR3 spans 14 residues. CDR1 is MNHNS and CDR2 is SASEGT in the germline V gene. The CDR3 sequence is CASTATQETGELFF. The DNA for the CDR3 is TGTGCCAGCACGGCTACCCAGGAGACCGGGGAGCTGTTTTTT.

The chain links TRBV7-3 to TRBJ2-5, with TRBD2 as a possible D gene (5 bases). The CDR3 contains 15 residues. Germline-derived CDR1 and CDR2 are SGHTA and FQGTGA. V lost 2 bases and J 5 bases, leaving 15 bases between the germline ends. This CDR3 reads CASSLSSGIGETQYF. CDR3 nucleotides: TGTGCCAGCAGCTTATCGTCGGGGATCGGCGAGACCCAGTACTTC.

This clone was observed a handful of times. The CDR3 reads CSVPYDIQYF. CDR3 coding DNA: TGCAGTGTTCCCTATGACATTCAGTACTTC. The chain employs TRBV20-1 and TRBJ2-4; no clear D. Trimming took 7 bases from V and 8 from J, leaving 9 bases between them. CDR3 length: 10 residues. CDR1 is DFQATT and CDR2 is SNEGSKA in the germline V gene (reference sequence).

This chain connects TRBV14 to TRBJ2-3; 9 nucleotides line up with TRBD1. This CDR3 comprises 14 residues. Looked up from germline, CDR1 is SGHDN and CDR2 is FVKESK. The V gene end was trimmed by 4 bases and the J gene end by 4 bases; junction bases not matched to a gene: 3. CDR3 sequence reads: CASSLWTGADTQYF. The CDR3 DNA is TGTGCCAGCAGCCTGTGGACAGGGGCAGATACGCAGTATTTT.

This sequence joins TRBV7-2 and TRBJ2-7, with D perhaps TRBD2 (6 bases). Looked up from germline, CDR1 is SGHTA and CDR2 is FQGNSA. Trimming shortened V by 2 bases and J by 1 base, and 9 bases separated the two germline ends. The CDR3 runs 14 residues. The CDR3 loop reads CASSLTRGSYEQYF. The CDR3 nucleotides are TGTGCCAGCAGCTTAACGCGGGGATCCTACGAGCAGTACTTC.

The chain employs TRBV9 and TRBJ2-7, with 7 positions matching TRBD1. The CDR3 has 14 residues. Germline CDR1 and CDR2: SGDLS and YYNGEE. V shed 3 bases and J 0 bases; nucleotides not matched to a gene: 3. The CDR3 DNA is TGTGCCAGCAGCGAGGGGACAGCCTCCTACGAGCAGTACTTC. Its protein is CASSEGTASYEQYF. Supplemented by reference TRBV9 and TRBJ2-7, the full variable domain reads DSGVTQTPKHLITATGQRVTLRCSPRSGDLSVYWYQQSLDQGLQFLIQYYNGEERAKGNILERFSAQQFPDLHSELNLSSLELGDSALYFCASSEGTASYEQYFGPGTRLTVT.

J is TRBJ2-1 and V is TRBV10-3, with 8 bases aligning to TRBD2. This CDR3 is 16 amino acids long. The germline gives CDR1 ENHRY, CDR2 SYGVKD. Trimming at V came to 8 bases and at J to 0 bases, leaving 9 bases not matched to a gene. CDR3 in amino acids: CAILLAGAVSYNEQFF. The DNA of the CDR3 is TGTGCCATCCTTCTAGCGGGTGCTGTCTCCTACAATGAGCAGTTCTTC.

The CDR3 loop is CASSSPERTNTGELFF. In DNA, the CDR3 is TGTGCCAGTAGTTCCCCCGAAAGAACGAACACCGGGGAGCTGTTTTTT. The V call is TRBV19, the J call TRBJ2-2; D uncertain. The length of the CDR3 is 16 residues. Germline lookup yields CDR1 LNHDA and CDR2 SQIVND (reference sequence). Trimming took 5 bases from V and 0 from J, leaving 13 bases between them.

The chain employs TRBV18 and TRBJ2-3, with unresolved D. CDR1 and CDR2 (germline): KGHSH, LQKENI. This CDR3 is built from 13 residues. Trimming left V 0 bases short and J 6 bases short, with 7 bases between. DNA for the CDR3: TGTGCCAGCTCACCACCCGAGTTGGATACGCAGTATTTT. Translation gives CASSPPELDTQYF.

The rearrangement uses TRBV4-1 and TRBJ2-1; D is possibly TRBD2 (6 bases). Trimming took 3 bases from V and 8 from J, leaving 14 bases between them. The length of the CDR3 is 14 residues. CDR1 is MGHRA, CDR2 YSYEKL, per germline. CDR3 in amino acids: CASSHGGTDHEQFF. In nucleotides, the CDR3 is TGCGCCAGCAGCCATGGGGGGACGGACCATGAGCAGTTCTTC.

The rearrangement links TRBV9 to TRBJ2-2; D is undetermined. The CDR3 runs 14 residues. The V end was cut by 0 bases, the J end by 7 bases, with 10 bases between. The germline gives CDR1 SGDLS, CDR2 YYNGEE. The CDR3 sequence: CASSVAYEIGELFF. CDR3 sequence (DNA): TGTGCCAGCAGCGTAGCGTATGAGATCGGGGAGCTGTTTTTT.

The genes are TRBV5-8 and TRBJ2-1; D unclear. This CDR3 is built from 11 residues. Germline V gene data show CDR1 as SGHTS and CDR2 as YDEGEE. V was clipped by 4 bases and J by 10 bases, with 9 bases between them. This CDR3 is CASSRLFEQFF. The CDR3 DNA reads as TGTGCCAGCAGCCGCTTGTTCGAGCAGTTCTTC.

This clone came up a few times. The chain is built from TRBV10-1 and TRBJ1-1; D possibly corresponds to TRBD1 (6 bases). Germline values: CDR1 WNHNN, CDR2 SYGVQD (reference sequence). CDR3 length: 13 residues. Trimming took 3 bases from V and 3 from J, leaving 8 bases between them. In DNA, the CDR3 is TGCGCCAGCAGTGAAGGGGGGGACACTGAAGCTTTCTTT. Its translation is CASSEGGDTEAFF.

The CDR3 nucleotides read TGTGCCAGCAGCTTTGGCCTCGATGATGAGCAGTTCTTC. Protein: CASSFGLDDEQFF. V gene TRBV7-7 combines with J gene TRBJ2-1; no clear D. This CDR3 comprises 13 residues. Germline V gives CDR1 SSHAT, CDR2 FNYEAQ (reference sequence). Between the trimmed V and J ends, which lost 3 bases and 8 bases, there was a span of 11 bases.

By its share, this clone is medium-sized (0.01 to 0.1%). The chain recombines TRBV11-2 with TRBJ2-7, with 12 nucleotides matching TRBD2. This CDR3 region has 19 residues. The germline V gene has CDR1 SGHAT and CDR2 FQNNGV. The trim removed 0 bases at V and 5 bases at J, leaving 14 bases unmatched. CDR3 DNA: TGTGCCAGCAGCTTAGAAGTGACTAGCGGGAGTAATTTCTTCCACGAGCAGTACTTC. Protein: CASSLEVTSGSNFFHEQYF.

This chain joins TRBV6-1 and TRBJ2-3, with 11 bases that match TRBD2. This CDR3 is 14 amino acids long. V dropped 8 bases and J dropped 2; count of bases not matched to a gene: 3. Germline CDR1 reads MNHNS; CDR2 reads SASEGT. The CDR3 DNA is TGTGCCAGCGGGACTAGCGGAAACACAGATACGCAGTATTTT. As protein: CASGTSGNTDTQYF.

The table lists this clone with a few counts. The CDR3 region is CASSLFELHEQYF. As DNA, the CDR3 is TGTGCCAGCAGCTTGTTCGAGCTCCACGAGCAGTACTTC. V and J are TRBV7-9 and TRBJ2-7; no firm D call. The CDR3 sequence is 13 residues long. V lost 3 bases and J 5 bases, leaving 11 bases between the germline ends. Germline V lookup: CDR1 SEHNR, CDR2 FQNEAQ (reference sequence).

The V gene is TRBV7-9, the J gene TRBJ2-1; D might be TRBD2 (6 bases). CDR1 and CDR2 from the germline V gene are SEHNR and FQNEAQ (reference sequence). The CDR3 is 16 amino acids. Trimming left V 5 bases short and J 0 bases short, with 14 bases between. CDR3 sequence (DNA): TGTGCCAGCAGCGGAAAAGCGGGTAGCTCCTACAATGAGCAGTTCTTC. It specifies CASSGKAGSSYNEQFF.

A note on this clone: A much larger clone differs by one base, so this may be a read error. The chain carries TRBV2 and TRBJ2-7; D perhaps matches TRBD1 (5 bases). The CDR3 is 13 amino acids. Germline V gene sequence: CDR1 SNHLY, CDR2 FYNNEI. Trimming took 6 bases from V and 5 from J, leaving 14 bases between them. The CDR3: CASSPDSVDEQYF. The CDR3 nucleotides read TGTGCCAGCAGCCCCGACAGCGTCGACGAGCAGTACTTC.

The gene calls are TRBV7-4 and TRBJ2-5; the D is unclear. The V end was cut by 5 bases, the J end by 0 bases, with 19 bases between. The CDR3 is made up of 17 amino acids. CDR1 SGHVT and CDR2 SQSDAQ come from the germline V gene. DNA for the CDR3: TGTGCCAGCAGCCAGCATGCAGGACGGAAGTACCAAGAGACCCAGTACTTC. This gives the protein CASSQHAGRKYQETQYF.